The rows below give T cell receptor beta chains drawn from one sample of a study of CD8+ T cells in alopecia areata. The repertoire was sequenced with immunoSEQ multiplex PCR; TCRdb's copy has only in-frame clones and lacks some. The sample carries 190,000 or so clones, around 58% recorded once. The sequencing here drew on CD8+ T cells sorted from blood, taken at week 24, from a patient treated with tofacitinib. These receptors all come from a human donor with alopecia areata. Each CDR3 is given with its conserved first and last residue. A D gene is named only where the DNA matches it firmly. Expanded clones get a size class; other rows say once, few or many, or leave the size out.

clone_size j_call v_call d_call cdr3_nt cdr3_aa
NA TRBJ1-1 TRBV4-1 TRBD1 TGCGCCAGCAGCCAAGTATCTTACAGGGGCATTGAAGCTTTCTTT CASSQVSYRGIEAFF
NA TRBJ2-3 TRBV30 TRBD1 TGTGCCTGGAGCACAGGGGGCGATACGCAGTATTTT CAWSTGGDTQYF
NA TRBJ2-1 TRBV30 NA TGTGCCTGGAGTCCCACTAGCAATGAGCAGTTCTTC CAWSPTSNEQFF
few TRBJ2-3 TRBV13 NA TGTGCCAGCAGCTCCGTGGGACAAGGACGCACAGATACGCAGTATTTT CASSSVGQGRTDTQYF
few TRBJ2-6 TRBV7-6 NA TGTGCCAGCAGCCTCGGGCGCTCTGGGGCCAACGTCCTGACTTTC CASSLGRSGANVLTF
NA TRBJ2-5 TRBV11-2 NA TGTGCCAGCAGCTCGGGTCCGGAGACCCAGTACTTC CASSSGPETQYF
NA TRBJ1-2 TRBV9 TRBD1 TGTGCCAGCAGCTCATCCGGGACAGGTTCCCCACCGGGTGGCTACACCTTC CASSSSGTGSPPGGYTF
NA TRBJ2-7 TRBV5-1 NA TGCGCCAGCAGTGGATCCTACGAGCAGTACTTC CASSGSYEQYF
NA TRBJ1-5 TRBV15 NA TGTGCCACCAGCGGTTACAGGGACGGGCAGCCCCAGCATTTT CATSGYRDGQPQHF
NA TRBJ2-3 TRBV4-1 TRBD2 TGCGCCAGCAGCCAAGTCGAGCGGGGGGGAACAGATACGCAGTATTTT CASSQVERGGTDTQYF
few TRBJ2-7 TRBV29-1 NA TGCAGCGTTGAGGCGGGCCCGACCTACGAGCAGTACTTC CSVEAGPTYEQYF
NA TRBJ2-7 TRBV2 NA TGTGCCAGCACAAGAACTGACACCTACGAGCAGTACTTC CASTRTDTYEQYF
once TRBJ2-7 TRBV5-1 TRBD2 TGCGCCAGCAGCCCCTGGGGGGGTTCGTCCTACGAGCAGTACTTC CASSPWGGSSYEQYF
NA TRBJ2-4 TRBV7-9 NA TGTGCCAGCAGCTTATCGGCAGGGGTAGCCAAAAACATTCAGTACTTC CASSLSAGVAKNIQYF
NA TRBJ2-5 TRBV29-1 TRBD1 TGCAGCGTTGAAACCGACAGGGGGAAAGAGACCCAGTACTTC CSVETDRGKETQYF
once TRBJ2-5 TRBV6-5 NA TGTGCCACCTCTAAGACCCAGTACTTC CATSKTQYF
few TRBJ1-1 TRBV6-6 NA TGTGCCAGCAGGTCACGGGGCAGGGTTTCCGAAGCTTTCTTT CASRSRGRVSEAFF
few TRBJ1-4 TRBV6-5 NA TGTGCCAGCAGTTTCGCAACTAATGAAAAACTGTTTTTT CASSFATNEKLFF
few TRBJ2-1 TRBV27 NA TGTGCCAGCAGTTTGAGTATCAACAATGAGCAGTTCTTC CASSLSINNEQFF
few TRBJ2-3 TRBV4-2 TRBD2 TGTGCCAGCAGCCAAGCCATCTCTAGCGGGGGGGCAGATACGCAGTATTTT CASSQAISSGGADTQYF
once TRBJ1-1 TRBV4-1 NA TGCGCCAGCAGCCAAGGTAACACTGAAGCTTTCTTT CASSQGNTEAFF
NA TRBJ1-2 TRBV29-1 NA TGCAGCGTTGAAGCTTCAGGGCCTGATGGCTACACCTTC CSVEASGPDGYTF
NA TRBJ1-6 TRBV4-2 NA TGTGCCAGCAGCCCCGAGGGAGGAGACAGTGGGTCCTATAATTCACCCCTCCACTTT CASSPEGGDSGSYNSPLHF
few TRBJ2-7 TRBV5-1 NA TGCGCCAGCAGCTTGGATGACAGGCGTACCTACGAGCAGTACTTC CASSLDDRRTYEQYF
NA TRBJ1-1 TRBV7-3 NA TGTGCCAGCAGCTTAACGGGGACGTCCTCGGACACTGAAGCTTTCTTT CASSLTGTSSDTEAFF
NA TRBJ2-2 TRBV6-6 NA TGTGCCAGCAGTTACTCGAGGGGTTCCGGGGAGCTGTTTTTT CASSYSRGSGELFF
NA TRBJ1-4 TRBV27 NA TGTGCCAGCAGTTTGGTCCGGGGGGAAAAACTGTTTTTT CASSLVRGEKLFF
NA TRBJ2-1 TRBV6-5 NA TGTGCCAGCAGTTACAGTAATGAGCAGTTCTTC CASSYSNEQFF
many TRBJ2-6 TRBV6-4 NA TGTGCCAGCACCCCTGACAGTTCCTCTGGGGCCAACGTCCTGACTTTC CASTPDSSSGANVLTF
NA TRBJ1-2 TRBV5-6 TRBD1 TGTGCCAGCAGCCCAAGGGACAGGGGGTTCTATGGCTACACCTTC CASSPRDRGFYGYTF
NA TRBJ1-5 TRBV4-1 NA TGCGCCAGCAGCCAAACAGGGAATCAGCCCCAGCATTTT CASSQTGNQPQHF
NA TRBJ2-7 TRBV4-1 NA TGCGCCAGCAGCCAAGAAGGGGATGGAGGCTACGAGCAGTACTTC CASSQEGDGGYEQYF
NA TRBJ2-1 TRBV27 NA TGTGCCAGCAGTATTTACAGGGATCCTCTTAATGAGCAGTTCTTC CASSIYRDPLNEQFF